The 22 T cell receptor beta chains reported below all come from one sample, sequenced in a study of cytomegalovirus exposure and HLA in healthy donors. The study ran its PCR with 60 Vbeta and 13 Jbeta primers. Measured with immunoSEQ multiplex PCR; TCRdb has only the in-frame clones, and not every one. This table holds 65,000 to 85,000 clones, about nine tenths found once. The sample comprised PBMCs. The receptors shown here come from a woman between 25 and 40 years old in good health and CMV-seronegative.

The V gene is TRBV2, the J gene TRBJ2-3; no reliable D call. Germline lookup yields CDR1 SNHLY and CDR2 FYNNEI. Trimming left V 2 bases short and J 0 bases short, with 12 bases between. The CDR3 runs 16 residues. CDR3 coding DNA: TGTGCCAGCAGTGAATGGCAGTTATCTAGCACAGATACGCAGTATTTT. The encoded protein is CASSEWQLSSTDTQYF.

This clone was recorded a few times. The chain combines TRBV6-6 with TRBJ1-1; D remains ambiguous. This CDR3 has 13 residues. Germline V CDR1 and CDR2: MNHNY, SVGAGI (reference sequence). V lost 5 bases and J lost 2, with 9 bases in between. CDR3 residues: CASSPVKNTEAFF. CDR3 bases: TGTGCCAGCAGTCCAGTTAAAAACACTGAAGCTTTCTTT.

V and J are TRBV2 and TRBJ2-5; 8 bases are shared with TRBD2. CDR1 and CDR2 (germline): SNHLY, FYNNEI. This CDR3 spans 15 amino acids. V lost 2 bases and J lost 2; bases outside the gene matches: 4. The CDR3 DNA reads TGTGCCAGCAGTGAATCCAGCGGGAGACAAGAGACCCAGTACTTC. Translation gives CASSESSGRQETQYF.

This rearrangement joins TRBV11-2 to TRBJ1-1; D may be TRBD1 (5 bases). CDR1 SGHAT and CDR2 FQNNGV come from the germline V gene. The V gene lost 1 base and the J gene lost 5 bases, with 17 bases spanning the gap. The CDR3 has 16 residues. The CDR3 here is CASSLGGWRGETEAFF. As DNA, the CDR3 is TGTGCCAGCAGCTTAGGGGGTTGGCGGGGGGAGACTGAAGCTTTCTTT.

This clone was recorded only once. CDR3 in DNA: TGTGCCAGCAGCTTTATAGCGGGAGGGAGGGACAATGAGCAGTTCTTC. This gives the protein CASSFIAGGRDNEQFF. The chain has TRBV7-3 and TRBJ2-1; TRBD2 matches 11 bases. CDR1 is SGHTA and CDR2 is FQGTGA in the germline V gene. The CDR3 length is 16 residues. Germline trimming cut 3 bases from V and 5 bases from J; bases unmatched to any gene: 6.

The chain recombines TRBV9 with TRBJ2-7; 8 nucleotides line up with TRBD1. Germline loops: CDR1 SGDLS, CDR2 YYNGEE. This CDR3 spans 15 amino acids. With 0 bases clipped from V and 5 bases from J, the junction kept 7 bases outside the gene matches. CDR3 loop: CASSVVGAGGDEQYF. CDR3 coding DNA: TGTGCCAGCAGCGTAGTCGGGGCAGGGGGCGACGAGCAGTACTTC.

The V gene is TRBV23-1, the J gene TRBJ1-4; 9 bases are a match to TRBD1. TRBV23-1 is an ORF for which the function is uncertain. This CDR3 has 15 residues. Trimming at V came to 2 bases and at J to 8 bases, leaving 6 bases not matched to a gene. CDR3 bases: TGCGCCAGCAGTCAACCGAGGGACAGGGACGAAAAACTGTTTTTT. Translation gives CASSQPRDRDEKLFF.

This chain links TRBV4-3 with TRBJ2-1; TRBD1 matches 9 bases. J was trimmed by 0 bases and V by 3 bases; bases with no gene match: 6. In germline, CDR1 is LGHNA, CDR2 YSLEER. The CDR3 is 17 residues long. This CDR3 reads CASSHGTGKSSYNEQFF. CDR3 in DNA: TGCGCCAGCAGCCATGGGACAGGGAAGAGCTCCTACAATGAGCAGTTCTTC.

This chain joins TRBV7-6 and TRBJ2-3; TRBD2 is a possible D gene (6 bases). This CDR3 region has 14 residues. Per the germline V gene, CDR1 is SGHVS and CDR2 is FNYEAQ. The V end lost 0 bases, the J end lost 6 bases, and 10 bases lay between the germline ends. CDR3 DNA: TGTGCCAGCAGCTTAGCAGGGGAGGCGGATACGCAGTATTTT. This sequence encodes CASSLAGEADTQYF.

The chain couples TRBV11-2 to TRBJ1-1; possibly TRBD1 for D (6 bases). In germline, CDR1 is SGHAT, CDR2 FQNNGV. This CDR3 comprises 15 residues. The ends were cut back, 5 bases at V and 3 bases at J, with 16 bases in the middle. DNA of the CDR3: TGTGCCAGCAGCCAATCAGCTTCAGGGGACACTGAAGCTTTCTTT. Its protein is CASSQSASGDTEAFF. The full variable domain, rest sourced from reference TRBV11-2 and TRBJ1-1, is EAGVAQSPRYKIIEKRQSVAFWCNPISGHATLYWYQQILGQGPKLLIQFQNNGVVDDSQLPKDRFSAERLKGVDSTLKIQPAKLEDSAVYLCASSQSASGDTEAFFGQGTRLTVV.

This clone has a single count. The genes are TRBV6-6 and TRBJ1-5, with TRBD1 identical over 8 bases. V dropped 7 bases and J dropped 6; count of bases not matched to a gene: 8. Germline V gives CDR1 MNHNY, CDR2 SVGAGI (reference sequence). The CDR3 has 14 residues. The CDR3 DNA sequence: TGTGCCAGCAACCCTACAGGGGGGGGTCAGCCCCAGCATTTT. Translating gives CASNPTGGGQPQHF.

Worth noting for this clone: At one end, the junction sequence differs from germline, possibly due to a read error. The chain is built from TRBV6-5 and TRBJ2-3; D is unresolved. The CDR3 is 14 residues long. Germline values: CDR1 MNHEY, CDR2 SVGAGI. CDR3 sequence: CASSYSKVTDTHYF. CDR3 coding DNA: TGTGCCAGCAGTTACTCGAAGGTCACAGATACGCACTATTTT.

V is TRBV30 and J is TRBJ1-4, with a possible D match to TRBD1 (6 bases). Looked up from germline, CDR1 is GTSNPN and CDR2 is SVGIG (reference sequence). The germline V and J ends were trimmed by 4 bases and 12 bases, with 18 bases remaining between them. The CDR3 has 13 residues. The DNA for the CDR3 is TGTGCCTGGACCTTGACGGGGGGCGGGGAACTGTTTTTT. It encodes CAWTLTGGGELFF.

About this clone itself: One junction end does not reproduce the germline sequence, and a read error may be involved. J is TRBJ2-5 and V is TRBV7-7, with a tentative D call TRBD1 (6 bases). The germline gives CDR1 SSHAT, CDR2 FNYEAQ (reference sequence). The CDR3 runs 18 residues. The CDR3 spells CASSLVARGTSKVETQYF. The CDR3, as DNA: TGTGCTAGCAGCTTAGTAGCCAGGGGAACTTCTAAGGTGGAGACCCAGTACTTC.

This chain joins TRBV11-3 and TRBJ1-2; 8 bases line up with TRBD1. The CDR3 length is 15 residues. Germline values: CDR1 SGHNT, CDR2 YENEEA. V was clipped by 3 bases and J by 3 bases; unmatched bases: 6. In DNA, the CDR3 is TGTGCCAGCAGCTTCGGACAGGGTATGGACTATGGCTACACCTTC. Its protein is CASSFGQGMDYGYTF.

This clone was seen more than once but under ten times. This rearrangement joins TRBV6-1 to TRBJ1-2; 7 bases agree with TRBD1. Trimming removed 4 bases from V and 3 bases from J; junction bases left unmatched: 11. Germline V gene lookup returns CDR1 MNHNS and CDR2 SASEGT. This CDR3 contains 16 residues. The CDR3 DNA sequence: TGTGCCAGCAGTGGTTTTGACAGGGCGGATTACTATGGCTACACCTTC. It translates to CASSGFDRADYYGYTF.

This chain links TRBV10-3 with TRBJ1-3; no reliable D call. CDR1 and CDR2 from the germline V gene are ENHRY and SYGVKD. The CDR3 runs 12 residues. The V and J ends lost 6 bases and 4 bases respectively, with 7 bases between them. DNA of the CDR3: TGTGCCATCAGCCTCGAGGGAAACACCATATATTTT. Translated: CAISLEGNTIYF.

V and J are TRBV27 and TRBJ2-1; 14 positions match TRBD2. The ends lost 4 bases at V and 9 bases at J; junction bases unmatched: 5. The CDR3 sequence is 15 residues long. CDR1 and CDR2 (germline): MNHEY, SMNVEV (reference sequence). The CDR3 loop is CASSSPTSGRAEQFF. Here the CDR3 DNA reads TGTGCCAGCAGTTCTCCGACTAGCGGGAGGGCTGAGCAGTTCTTC.

J is TRBJ2-5 and V is TRBV28; D gene unclear. CDR1 is MDHEN and CDR2 is SYDVKM in the germline V gene. The CDR3 extends over 8 amino acids. The CDR3 nucleotides are TGTGCTGAGAAGACCCAGTACTTC. This gives the protein CAEKTQYF.

The V gene is TRBV19, the J gene TRBJ2-1; 10 positions agree with TRBD2. J gave up 1 base and V 8 bases, and 5 bases lay outside the gene matches. Germline V gene lookup returns CDR1 LNHDA and CDR2 SQIVND (reference sequence). This CDR3 has 15 residues. The CDR3 is CASLVAGGSYNEQFF. In DNA, the CDR3 is TGTGCCAGTCTCGTAGCGGGAGGTTCCTACAATGAGCAGTTCTTC.

This chain joins TRBV6-5 and TRBJ2-7; TRBD2 agrees at 8 bases. In germline, CDR1 is MNHEY, CDR2 SVGAGI. V shed 0 bases, J shed 4 bases, and the junction held 5 bases outside the gene matches. The CDR3 runs 15 residues. The CDR3 sequence is CASSYSVAGSYEQYF. CDR3 coding DNA: TGTGCCAGCAGTTACTCGGTAGCGGGATCATACGAGCAGTACTTC.

This clone was seen a single time. The CDR3: CASSGALRVDEQFF. CDR3 nucleotides: TGTGCCAGCAGCGGGGCCCTCAGGGTCGATGAGCAGTTCTTC. The chain uses TRBV7-9 and TRBJ2-1; the D gene is possibly TRBD1 (5 bases). Trimming removed 5 bases from V and 8 bases from J, with 16 bases in between. Germline V gene data show CDR1 as SEHNR and CDR2 as FQNEAQ (reference sequence). The CDR3 spans 14 residues.